A single sample gave rise to the 5 T cell receptor beta chains below, sequenced in a study of T cells in Graves' hyperthyroidism and ophthalmopathy. Researchers took RNA transcripts and amplified the TCR beta CDR3 regions from them. Primed by the HTBI set, a first-round RT-PCR was run on the TCR CDR3. TCRdb reanalysed the multiplex PCR reads using MiXCR and keeps one entry per CDR3 protein. Of about 350,000 distinct CDR3 sequences in the sample, approximately 15% are singletons; the top ten hold 20% to 25%. Sequencing was done on a sample of blood. These receptors originate from a young woman with Graves' hyperthyroidism.

In its sample, this clonotype was seen many times. The chain recombines TRBV6-1 with TRBJ1-2, with 8 nucleotides matching TRBD1. CDR1 and CDR2 from the germline V gene are MNHNS and SASEGT. V dropped 5 bases and J dropped 2; count of bases not matched to a gene: 7. The CDR3 spans 15 residues. CDR3 nucleotide sequence: TGTGCCAGCAGTCGTGGCCAGGGGGCAAACTATGGCTACACCTTC. Protein product: CASSRGQGANYGYTF.

This clonotype was counted a few times. J is TRBJ2-2 and V is TRBV10-3, with TRBD1 matching 9 bases. This CDR3 is built from 17 residues. The trim removed 8 bases at V and 4 bases at J, leaving 14 bases unmatched. Germline values: CDR1 ENHRY, CDR2 SYGVKD. CDR3 nucleotides: TGTGCCATCGAACCGGGACAGGGAAACGGTGGCACCGGGGAGCTGTTTTTT. It encodes CAIEPGQGNGGTGELFF.

At least ten counts were recorded for this clonotype. V and J are TRBV27 and TRBJ2-1; D might be TRBD1 (5 bases). The CDR3 runs to 13 residues. Germline V CDR1 and CDR2: MNHEY, SMNVEV (reference sequence). V was pared by 3 bases and J by 4 bases, with 7 bases between. The CDR3 sequence: CASSLQGYNEQFF. The CDR3, as DNA: TGTGCCAGCAGTTTGCAGGGTTACAATGAGCAGTTCTTC.

The chain has TRBV6-5 and TRBJ1-6; tentatively, D is TRBD1 (5 bases). CDR3 length: 13 residues. Germline V lookup: CDR1 MNHEY, CDR2 SVGAGI. The V end lost 4 bases, the J end lost 7 bases, and 8 bases lay between the germline ends. Here the CDR3 reads CASSSQGNSPLHF. CDR3 in DNA: TGTGCCAGCAGTTCGCAGGGAAATTCACCCCTCCACTTT.

In its sample, this clonotype was seen many times. One end of the junction is discordant with germline, which a read error may explain. The genes are TRBV20-1 and TRBJ1-5; no reliable D call. This CDR3 comprises 13 residues. Germline lookup yields CDR1 DFQATT and CDR2 SNEGSKA (reference sequence). The CDR3 region is CSARDQSNQPQHF. The CDR3 DNA follows: TGCAGTGCCAGAGATCAGAGCAATCAGCCCCAGCATTTT.